The 22 T cell receptor beta chains below were found in one sample sequenced in a study of cytomegalovirus exposure and HLA in healthy donors. PCR amplification relied on 60 Vbeta primers (plus 13 Jbeta primers). The repertoire was sequenced with immunoSEQ multiplex PCR; TCRdb's copy has only in-frame clones and lacks some. Of 95,000 to 150,000 clones in the sample, about 80% were seen once. Sample: PBMCs. These receptors were taken from a man aged 55 to 70 in good health and CMV-seropositive.

V usage is TRBV19 and J usage is TRBJ2-7; 8 nucleotides line up with TRBD2. Germline-derived CDR1 and CDR2 are LNHDA and SQIVND (reference sequence). V gave up 8 bases and J gave up 7 bases; unmatched junction bases: 10. The CDR3 loop spans 13 amino acids. The CDR3 region is CASREGARLEQYF. Written as DNA, the CDR3 is TGTGCCAGTCGGGAGGGCGCTCGGTTGGAGCAGTACTTC.

The count of this clone is one. This chain joins TRBV19 and TRBJ2-5, with D perhaps TRBD1 (5 bases). CDR1 is LNHDA, CDR2 SQIVND, per germline (reference sequence). V shed 4 bases and J shed 5 bases, with 11 bases lying between them. There are 13 residues in the CDR3. In nucleotides, the CDR3 is TGTGCCAGTAGTAAAGGGGCTCTTGAGACCCAGTACTTC. Residues: CASSKGALETQYF.

The genes are TRBV5-6 and TRBJ1-2; no definite D call. The CDR3 is 14 amino acids. Germline V CDR1 and CDR2: SGHDT, YYEEEE. V lost 0 bases to trimming and J lost 7 bases, with 13 bases between them. CDR3 DNA: TGTGCCAGCAGCTTGGAGTCCAGGATTTTTGGCTACACCTTC. Translation: CASSLESRIFGYTF.

The chain recombines TRBV5-1 with TRBJ1-4; D may be TRBD1 (6 bases). Looked up from germline, CDR1 is SGHRS and CDR2 is YFSETQ. Between the trimmed V and J ends, which lost 4 bases and 3 bases, there was a span of 13 bases. This CDR3 region has 15 residues. CDR3 coding DNA: TGCGCCAGCAGCCCCCTCGAGGGGGCTAATGAAAAACTGTTTTTT. Its protein is CASSPLEGANEKLFF.

This clone has a single count. The J gene is TRBJ2-3, the V gene TRBV4-1; the D gene is possibly TRBD2 (5 bases). Germline V gives CDR1 MGHRA, CDR2 YSYEKL. V shed 0 bases and J shed 2 bases, with 9 bases lying between them. The CDR3 is made up of 15 amino acids. The CDR3 region has the DNA TGCGCCAGCAGCCAAGATGGGCGGGTCACAGATACGCAGTATTTT. Protein product: CASSQDGRVTDTQYF.

The J gene is TRBJ1-2, the V gene TRBV5-1; 8 nucleotides match TRBD1. The CDR3 is 20 residues long. In germline, CDR1 is SGHRS, CDR2 YFSETQ. Trimming at V came to 1 base and at J to 7 bases, leaving 24 bases not matched to a gene. This CDR3 is CASSLSGTGPSSTALGGYTF. In DNA, the CDR3 is TGCGCCAGCAGCTTGTCCGGGACAGGACCTTCTTCGACTGCCCTTGGTGGCTACACCTTC.

The rearrangement joins TRBV2 to TRBJ2-7, with 7 bases identical to TRBD1. Trimming took 6 bases from V and 5 from J; bases not matched to a gene: 4. Germline CDR1 and CDR2: SNHLY and FYNNEI. This CDR3 is 12 amino acids long. Here the CDR3 DNA reads TGTGCCAGCAGCGCAACAGGGGACGAGCAGTACTTC. Translated, it gives CASSATGDEQYF.

This clone was observed a handful of times. CDR3 DNA sequence: TGTGCCAGCAGCCCTCGGACTAGCGGGGCTTCTCCAGATACGCAGTATTTT. It specifies CASSPRTSGASPDTQYF. This chain connects TRBV9 to TRBJ2-3, with TRBD2 matching over 12 bases. In germline, CDR1 is SGDLS, CDR2 YYNGEE. There are 17 residues in the CDR3. V shed 4 bases and J 4 bases; nucleotides not matched to a gene: 10.

V gene TRBV19 combines with J gene TRBJ2-3; possibly TRBD1 for D (6 bases). Germline values: CDR1 LNHDA, CDR2 SQIVND (reference sequence). V was shortened by 7 bases and J by 4 bases, with 21 bases between the two germline ends. This CDR3 has 16 amino acids. CDR3 sequence (DNA): TGTGCCAGTACCCTCTCCCGCAGGGGTGACGCAGATACGCAGTATTTT. Protein sequence: CASTLSRRGDADTQYF.

V is TRBV19 and J is TRBJ2-6, with a tentative D call TRBD1 (5 bases). Trimming stripped 6 bases from V and 12 bases from J, with 18 bases between. This CDR3 contains 14 residues. Germline CDR1 and CDR2: LNHDA and SQIVND (reference sequence). This chain's CDR3 is CASREYAGPSVLTF. CDR3 DNA sequence: TGTGCCAGTAGGGAGTATGCAGGGCCGAGCGTCCTGACTTTC.

This clone appeared once. This rearrangement joins TRBV28 to TRBJ1-4; 7 nucleotides line up with TRBD1. CDR3 length: 17 residues. J was trimmed by 0 bases and V by 5 bases; bases with no gene match: 9. In germline, CDR1 is MDHEN, CDR2 SYDVKM. The CDR3 reads CASSGEPGTATNEKLFF. In nucleotides, the CDR3 is TGTGCCAGCAGTGGAGAACCCGGGACAGCAACTAATGAAAAACTGTTTTTT.

The rearrangement uses TRBV4-1 and TRBJ2-2; 10 positions match TRBD2. After removal of 0 bases from V and 6 bases from J, the junction contained 13 bases not matched to a gene. Germline assignment: CDR1 MGHRA and CDR2 YSYEKL. The CDR3 has 19 residues. The CDR3 DNA sequence: TGCGCCAGCAGCCAAGATCGGGCAGCGGGAGGGAGCCGGGCCGGGGAGCTGTTTTTT. Its protein product is CASSQDRAAGGSRAGELFF.

V and J are TRBV18 and TRBJ1-1, with D hard to call. CDR1 is KGHSH, CDR2 LQKENI, per germline. V gave up 9 bases and J gave up 1 base, with 12 bases separating them. CDR3 length equals 13 residues. CDR3 bases: TGTGCCAGTAAGGTGAGCGGGAACACTGAAGCTTTCTTT. It yields the protein CASKVSGNTEAFF.

The J gene is TRBJ1-5, the V gene TRBV2, with TRBD1 as a possible D gene (5 bases). This CDR3 has 16 residues. Trimming left V 3 bases short and J 3 bases short, with 15 bases between. Germline-derived CDR1 and CDR2 are SNHLY and FYNNEI. The CDR3 DNA follows: TGTGCCAGCAGTGAGGACGCCAGCAGGGCCAATCAGCCCCAGCATTTT. The encoded protein is CASSEDASRANQPQHF.

The chain combines TRBV5-1 with TRBJ2-7; D unclear. This CDR3 has 14 residues. The germline V gene has CDR1 SGHRS and CDR2 YFSETQ. V was clipped by 0 bases and J by 6 bases, with 13 bases between them. The CDR3, as DNA: TGCGCCAGCAGCTTGGAGATTCGTACCGGCGAGCAGTACTTC. This codes for CASSLEIRTGEQYF.

CDR3 sequence reads: CASSQDGLENIQYF. CDR3 nucleotide sequence: TGTGCCAGCAGCCAAGATGGACTCGAAAACATTCAGTACTTC. The chain employs TRBV4-2 and TRBJ2-4; tentative D call: TRBD2 (5 bases). The ends were cut back, 0 bases at V and 5 bases at J, with 8 bases in the middle. CDR3 length equals 14 residues. Germline V lookup: CDR1 LGHNA, CDR2 YNFKEQ.

This chain connects TRBV15 to TRBJ2-3; TRBD2 is a possible D gene (5 bases). Germline V gives CDR1 LNHNV, CDR2 YYDKDF (reference sequence). The CDR3 totals 17 residues. Deletions cut 2 bases from V and 2 bases from J, with 17 bases between. The CDR3 DNA reads TGTGCCACCAGCAGACCTCCTGGACTGGGTCCCACAGATACGCAGTATTTT. This encodes CATSRPPGLGPTDTQYF.

The rearrangement joins TRBV2 to TRBJ2-1, with TRBD2 as a possible D gene (5 bases). V shed 2 bases and J shed 7 bases, with 6 bases lying between them. The CDR3 has 12 residues. Germline loops: CDR1 SNHLY, CDR2 FYNNEI. The CDR3 loop reads CASSERGNEQFF. The CDR3 region has the DNA TGTGCCAGCAGTGAAAGAGGGAATGAGCAGTTCTTC.

The sample holds a few counts of this clone. The rearrangement joins TRBV19 to TRBJ2-2; D is possibly TRBD1 (5 bases). CDR3 size: 15 residues. Germline CDR1 LNHDA, CDR2 SQIVND (reference sequence). The V end was cut by 4 bases, the J end by 6 bases, with 15 bases between. The CDR3 loop is CASSTRVRSSGELFF. The DNA of the CDR3 is TGTGCCAGTAGTACCAGGGTAAGGTCATCCGGGGAGCTGTTTTTT.

This rearrangement joins TRBV7-9 to TRBJ1-1; D is undetermined. The length of the CDR3 is 14 residues. V dropped 5 bases and J dropped 6 bases, with 16 bases sitting between them. In germline, CDR1 is SEHNR, CDR2 FQNEAQ (reference sequence). Here the CDR3 reads CASSQNLGRAEAFF. CDR3 DNA sequence: TGTGCCAGCAGCCAAAACCTAGGGAGGGCTGAAGCTTTCTTT.

The rearrangement uses TRBV7-9 and TRBJ1-1; 9 bases are shared with TRBD1. This CDR3 is 15 amino acids long. V trimming: 5 bases; J trimming: 4 bases; junction bases outside the gene matches: 8. Germline CDR1 is SEHNR and CDR2 is FQNEAQ (reference sequence). The CDR3 here is CASSKRTGEGTEAFF. DNA for the CDR3: TGTGCCAGCAGCAAAAGGACAGGGGAGGGCACTGAAGCTTTCTTT.

This clone was seen a single time. The rearrangement links TRBV27 to TRBJ2-7, with 10 bases aligning to TRBD1. V was clipped by 6 bases and J by 6 bases; unmatched bases: 14. The length of the CDR3 is 16 residues. The germline V gene encodes CDR1 MNHEY and CDR2 SMNVEV (reference sequence). CDR3 DNA sequence: TGTGCCAGCAGCCTAGGCGGGACAGGGGTTTTCGGCGAGCAGTACTTC. It encodes CASSLGGTGVFGEQYF.